This TCR beta chain comes out of a study of blood T cell repertoires in COVID-19. Across the study: Spain, Italy and the United States supplied samples that represented acute and convalescent COVID-19. T cells, B-cell-depleted T cells, or PBMCs provided the cDNA or gDNA that served as material.

This clone was detected only once. This CDR3 has 15 amino acids. V was trimmed by 0 bases and J by 2 bases, leaving 9 bases between them. Germline V gives CDR1 SGHKS, CDR2 YYEKEE (reference sequence). Source study methods: Reference gene primer amplification yielded estimated nucleated cell counts. Assay: immunoSEQ multiplex PCR; the TCRdb copy retains only in-frame clones and omits some. That table supplies the V and J calls and clone size; D and trimming were determined from the DNA. There are tens of thousands of clones in the sample; roughly 90% occur only once, and around 6.3% lies in the top ten.

Sequencing was carried out using peripheral blood. The receptor was derived from a woman in her 50s with acute or convalescent COVID-19. The rearrangement uses TRBV5-5 and TRBJ2-1; a possible D gene is TRBD1 (5 bases). CDR3 sequence (DNA): TGTGCCAGCAGCTTGGAATCACAGGCCTACAATGAGCAGTTCTTC. Translating gives CASSLESQAYNEQFF. The full variable domain, in which reference TRBV5-5 and TRBJ2-1 provide the parts outside the CDR3, is DAGVTQSPTHLIKTRGQQVTLRCSPISGHKSVSWYQQVLGQGPQFIFQYYEKEERGRGNFPDRFSARQFPNYSSELNVNALLLGDSALYLCASSLESQAYNEQFFGPGTRLTVL.